The T cell receptor (beta chain) under discussion was sequenced for a study of radiotherapy plus CTLA-4 blockade in lung cancer. Germline V gives CDR1 SEHNR, CDR2 FQNEAQ (reference sequence). V was cut by 3 bases and J by 4 bases, with 13 bases left in between. The CDR3 extends over 15 amino acids. Clones were read by immunoSEQ multiplex PCR, and TCRdb kept only the in-frame ones, dropping some. The sample includes tens of thousands of clones, about four fifths seen only once; the top ten take roughly 15%. Sample: peripheral blood, taken from a patient treated with radiotherapy plus ipilimumab. The origin of this receptor is a human donor with non-small cell lung cancer that progressed on radiotherapy plus ipilimumab. This rearrangement joins TRBV7-9 to TRBJ2-1, with D tentatively TRBD2 (6 bases). The CDR3 sequence is CASSFDGGGYNEQFF. The CDR3 DNA reads as TGTGCCAGCAGCTTCGACGGAGGAGGGTACAATGAGCAGTTCTTC.